This passage covers 28 T cell receptor beta chains from one sample sequenced in a study of blood T cell repertoires in COVID-19. The method was immunoSEQ multiplex PCR; TCRdb's version includes in-frame clones alone and lacks a portion of them. This table holds some 160,000 clones, 65% to 85% found once. Sequencing was performed on peripheral blood. The receptors shown here come from a woman in her 50s with acute or convalescent COVID-19.

V gene TRBV4-3 combines with J gene TRBJ2-7; no firm D call. The V gene's germline CDR1 is LGHNA and CDR2 YSLEER. The CDR3 is made up of 15 amino acids. V lost 1 base, J lost 4 bases, and 14 bases lay in between. CDR3 sequence: CASSQGVLPGYEQYF. DNA for the CDR3: TGCGCCAGCAGCCAAGGAGTACTGCCCGGGTACGAGCAGTACTTC.

This clone was observed once. This chain uses TRBV5-1 with TRBJ2-3, with a tentative D call TRBD2 (5 bases). The CDR3 covers 16 residues. V was clipped by 3 bases and J by 4 bases, with 18 bases between them. CDR1 SGHRS and CDR2 YFSETQ come from the germline V gene. As DNA, the CDR3 is TGCGCCAGCAGCTCCTCGGGATCCTTATGGGCAGATACGCAGTATTTT. It encodes CASSSSGSLWADTQYF.

This sequence joins TRBV18 and TRBJ2-3; maybe TRBD2 (6 bases). Germline V lookup: CDR1 KGHSH, CDR2 LQKENI. This CDR3 contains 16 residues. V dropped 4 bases and J dropped 0 bases, with 14 bases sitting between them. The CDR3 DNA reads as TGTGCCAGCTCACTCGGGGGACTCTCTAGCACAGATACGCAGTATTTT. This translates into CASSLGGLSSTDTQYF.

The genes are TRBV15 and TRBJ2-5; D is perhaps TRBD2 (6 bases). CDR1 and CDR2 from the germline V gene are LNHNV and YYDKDF (reference sequence). The CDR3 has 13 residues. Trimming shortened V by 0 bases and J by 9 bases, and 11 bases separated the two germline ends. The chain's CDR3 is CATSRDAPGAQYF. The DNA for the CDR3 is TGTGCCACCAGCAGAGATGCTCCGGGAGCCCAGTACTTC.

The chain joins TRBV3-1 (or the pseudogene TRBV3-2) to TRBJ1-6; no reliable D call. CDR1 and CDR2 from the germline V gene are LGHDT and YNNKEL (reference sequence). The CDR3 extends over 17 amino acids. Trimming left V 0 bases short and J 4 bases short, with 13 bases between. CDR3: CASSQDCTEIYNSPLHF. For the CDR3, the DNA is TGTGCCAGCAGCCAAGATTGTACAGAGATTTATAATTCACCCCTCCACTTT.

The V call is TRBV7-9, the J call TRBJ1-2, with D perhaps matching TRBD1 (6 bases). V dropped 4 bases and J dropped 8 bases, with 8 bases sitting between them. Germline V CDR1 and CDR2: SEHNR, FQNEAQ (reference sequence). This CDR3 has 11 residues. The CDR3 region is CASSYREGYTF. The CDR3 DNA reads as TGTGCCAGCAGCTACAGGGAGGGCTACACCTTC.

The genes are TRBV6-2 or TRBV6-3 and TRBJ1-6; D gene uncertain. CDR1 MNHEY and CDR2 SVGEGT come from the germline V gene. The V gene lost 6 bases and the J gene lost 8 bases, with 17 bases spanning the gap. The CDR3 consists of 15 residues. CDR3 nucleotides: TGTGCCAGCAGCGGTGGGTTCGGGGTCCATTCACCCCTCCACTTT. Encoded protein: CASSGGFGVHSPLHF.

The V and J genes are TRBV2 and TRBJ1-6; no reliable D call. Trimming left V 6 bases short and J 8 bases short, with 11 bases between. Germline CDR1 reads SNHLY; CDR2 reads FYNNEI. The CDR3 has 13 amino acids. DNA of the CDR3: TGTGCCAGCAGCCCAGGATCCCATTCACCCCTCCACTTT. Residues: CASSPGSHSPLHF.

CDR3 amino acids: CASSLTGGLEQYF. In DNA, the CDR3 is TGTGCCAGCAGCTTAACAGGGGGCCTCGAGCAGTACTTC. The chain employs TRBV7-3 and TRBJ2-7, with 7 bases matching TRBD1. The length of the CDR3 is 13 residues. The germline CDR1 and CDR2 sequences are SGHTA and FQGTGA. With V trimmed by 0 bases and J by 6 bases, 2 bases remained unmatched.

This clone was counted once. The V gene is TRBV6-4, the J gene TRBJ2-4, with a possible D match to TRBD2 (5 bases). Between the trimmed V and J ends, which lost 3 bases and 6 bases, there was a span of 9 bases. This CDR3 is 13 amino acids long. CDR1 and CDR2 from the germline V gene are MRHNA and SNTAGT. The CDR3 DNA is TGTGCCAGCAGTGAAACGGCGGGAAACATTCAGTACTTC. The encoded protein is CASSETAGNIQYF.

J is TRBJ1-1 and V is TRBV6-5, with D unclear. Trimming took off 7 bases at V and 4 bases at J, with 7 bases between the two ends. Germline CDR1 reads MNHEY; CDR2 reads SVGAGI. This CDR3 spans 11 amino acids. The DNA for the CDR3 is TGTGCCAGCACCTCAGGCACTGAAGCTTTCTTT. This translates into CASTSGTEAFF.

This chain links TRBV11-2 with TRBJ1-5; D is perhaps TRBD1 (5 bases). Germline loops: CDR1 SGHAT, CDR2 FQNNGV. The CDR3 totals 14 residues. Trimming removed 0 bases at V and 7 bases at J, with 10 bases between. CDR3: CASSLEGANQPQHF. CDR3 nucleotide sequence: TGTGCCAGCAGCTTAGAAGGGGCCAACCAGCCCCAGCATTTT.

V usage is TRBV12-3 or TRBV12-4 and J usage is TRBJ2-7; D not certain. V lost 3 bases to trimming and J lost 5 bases, with 8 bases between them. The CDR3 is made up of 12 amino acids. DNA of the CDR3: TGTGCCAGCAGTTTGGAGAACCACGAGCAGTACTTC. Its translation is CASSLENHEQYF.

The chain joins TRBV9 to TRBJ1-5; no definite D call. Germline-derived CDR1 and CDR2 are SGDLS and YYNGEE. The CDR3 length is 15 residues. Trimming removed 4 bases at V and 6 bases at J, with 17 bases between. The CDR3 is CASSPGLVRGQPQHF. DNA for the CDR3: TGTGCCAGCAGCCCCGGGTTAGTCCGTGGTCAGCCCCAGCATTTT.

There are a few counts of this clone. This chain uses TRBV19 with TRBJ1-3; D ambiguous. Germline assignment: CDR1 LNHDA and CDR2 SQIVND (reference sequence). The CDR3 has 15 residues. V gave up 7 bases and J gave up 0 bases, with 13 bases separating them. The CDR3, as DNA: TGTGCCAGTATTGGGAGTCCTAGCTCTGGAAACACCATATATTTT. This encodes CASIGSPSSGNTIYF.

The chain joins TRBV5-1 to TRBJ1-2, with 11 bases that match TRBD1. Trimming removed 1 base from V and 1 base from J; junction bases left unmatched: 9. The length of the CDR3 is 18 residues. The germline V gene encodes CDR1 SGHRS and CDR2 YFSETQ. The CDR3 region is CASSLTPGTGGINYGYTF. DNA of the CDR3: TGCGCCAGCAGCTTGACCCCCGGGACAGGGGGTATTAACTATGGCTACACCTTC.

V and J are TRBV9 and TRBJ2-7, with 7 bases that match TRBD1. The CDR3 is 15 amino acids. The V gene's germline CDR1 is SGDLS and CDR2 YYNGEE. Trimming took 0 bases from V and 3 from J; bases not matched to a gene: 6. The CDR3 DNA follows: TGTGCCAGCAGCGTAGATCTAGGGGGCTACTACGAGCAGTACTTC. Its translation is CASSVDLGGYYEQYF.

The J gene is TRBJ2-7, the V gene TRBV5-6; weak D call: TRBD2 (6 bases). The germline CDR1 and CDR2 sequences are SGHDT and YYEEEE. CDR3 size: 16 residues. Trimming pared 4 bases from V and 3 bases from J, leaving 20 bases between. The CDR3 protein is CASSASLQRASYEQYF. The CDR3 DNA sequence: TGTGCCAGCAGCGCAAGTTTGCAGCGGGCTAGCTACGAGCAGTACTTC.

The CDR3 DNA reads TGTGCCTGGAGTGTACCCGGGGTTTCTTACGAGCAGTACTTC. It yields the protein CAWSVPGVSYEQYF. The V and J genes are TRBV30 and TRBJ2-7; D is possibly TRBD2 (5 bases). V was pared by 0 bases and J by 4 bases, with 13 bases between. The length of the CDR3 is 14 residues. The V gene's germline CDR1 is GTSNPN and CDR2 SVGIG (reference sequence).

Only one count was recorded for this clone. The chain links TRBV7-2 to TRBJ1-5, with no clear D. V was clipped by 0 bases and J by 7 bases, with 10 bases between them. This CDR3 has 14 amino acids. The V gene's germline CDR1 is SGHTA and CDR2 FQGNSA. CDR3 sequence: CASSLASADQPQHF. CDR3 sequence (DNA): TGTGCCAGCAGCTTAGCGTCAGCGGACCAGCCCCAGCATTTT. The entire variable domain, with the rest obtained from reference TRBV7-2 and TRBJ1-5, is as follows: GAGVSQSPSNKVTEKGKDVELRCDPISGHTALYWYRQSLGQGLEFLIYFQGNSAPDKSGLPSDRFSAERTGGSVSTLTIQRTQQEDSAVYLCASSLASADQPQHFGDGTRLSIL.

V gene TRBV19 combines with J gene TRBJ2-7; 7 bases are shared with TRBD1. The CDR3 length is 15 residues. CDR1 LNHDA and CDR2 SQIVND come from the germline V gene (reference sequence). The trim removed 3 bases at V and 2 bases at J, leaving 7 bases unmatched. CDR3 residues: CASSIRQGTPYEQYF. For the CDR3, the DNA is TGTGCCAGTAGTATCCGACAGGGTACTCCCTACGAGCAGTACTTC. The full variable domain, its missing parts supplied by reference TRBV19 and TRBJ2-7, is DGGITQSPKYLFRKEGQNVTLSCEQNLNHDAMYWYRQDPGQGLRLIYYSQIVNDFQKGDIAEGYSVSREKKESFPLTVTSAQKNPTAFYLCASSIRQGTPYEQYFGPGTRLTVT.

V gene TRBV12-3 or TRBV12-4 combines with J gene TRBJ2-7; the D gene is possibly TRBD2 (5 bases). The CDR3 is 12 residues long. V was trimmed by 5 bases and J by 1 base, leaving 6 bases between them. This chain's CDR3 is CASSRGSYEQYF. Here the CDR3 DNA reads TGTGCCAGCAGTCGAGGGTCCTACGAGCAGTACTTC.

J is TRBJ2-5 and V is TRBV14; a possible D gene is TRBD1 (5 bases). Germline CDR1 reads SGHDN; CDR2 reads FVKESK. Between the trimmed V and J ends, which lost 2 bases and 4 bases, there was a span of 14 bases. This CDR3 comprises 15 residues. CDR3 in DNA: TGTGCCAGCAGCCAAATTCCTGGGGCCGCAGAGACCCAGTACTTC. This gives the protein CASSQIPGAAETQYF.

The chain combines TRBV29-1 with TRBJ2-7; D might be TRBD1 (6 bases). Trimming cost V 7 bases and J 6 bases, with 13 bases left between them. From germline, CDR1 is SQVTM and CDR2 ANQGSEA. The CDR3 length is 11 residues. Here the CDR3 reads CSATTGIEQYF. CDR3 nucleotides: TGCAGCGCCACCACAGGGATCGAGCAGTACTTC.

The gene calls are TRBV4-2 and TRBJ2-1; 12 bases line up with TRBD2. Germline CDR1 is LGHNA and CDR2 is YNFKEQ. The CDR3 is 20 residues long. V lost 0 bases, J lost 5 bases, and 14 bases stayed unmatched. The CDR3 DNA sequence: TGTGCCAGCAGCCAAGATTGGACTAGCGGGGAACCCCCAGGGGACAATGAGCAGTTCTTC. Translation gives CASSQDWTSGEPPGDNEQFF.

This clone was seen more than once but under ten times. The gene calls are TRBV2 and TRBJ1-5, with D possibly matching TRBD1 (6 bases). CDR1 is SNHLY, CDR2 FYNNEI, per germline. The CDR3 totals 15 residues. Trimming removed 6 bases from V and 7 bases from J, with 19 bases in between. The CDR3 DNA reads as TGTGCCAGCAGGAGGGGGACTACCCCAGGGCAGCCCCAGCATTTT. Residues: CASRRGTTPGQPQHF.

The V call is TRBV28, the J call TRBJ1-1, with D maybe TRBD1 (5 bases). The CDR3 has 16 residues. Germline-derived CDR1 and CDR2 are MDHEN and SYDVKM. V lost 3 bases and J lost 4, with 18 bases in between. As DNA, the CDR3 is TGTGCCAGCAGTTTCCTATCGACAGTAACGGGCACTGAAGCTTTCTTT. This sequence encodes CASSFLSTVTGTEAFF.

The chain is built from TRBV6-2 or TRBV6-3 and TRBJ2-7; TRBD2 is a possible D gene (6 bases). This CDR3 has 14 residues. V lost 3 bases to trimming and J lost 4 bases, with 13 bases between them. CDR1 is MNHEY and CDR2 is SVGEGT in the germline V gene. This chain's CDR3 is CASSYRGGLYEQYF. Written as DNA, the CDR3 is TGTGCCAGCAGTTATCGTGGGGGGTTATACGAGCAGTACTTC.